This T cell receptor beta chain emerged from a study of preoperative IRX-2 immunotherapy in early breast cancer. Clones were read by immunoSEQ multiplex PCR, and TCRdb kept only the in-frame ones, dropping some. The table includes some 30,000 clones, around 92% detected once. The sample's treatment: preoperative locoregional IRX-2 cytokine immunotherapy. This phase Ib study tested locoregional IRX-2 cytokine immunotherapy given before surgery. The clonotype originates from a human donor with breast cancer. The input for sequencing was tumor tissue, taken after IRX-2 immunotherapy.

CDR3 nucleotides: TGTGCCAGCACTTCCACAAGAGTTGGAGCTTTCTTT. This sequence encodes CASTSTRVGAFF. The genes are TRBV6-8 and TRBJ1-1; D uncertain. The ends were cut back, 7 bases at V and 10 bases at J, with 16 bases in the middle. Germline lookup yields CDR1 MNHGY and CDR2 SAAAGT. The CDR3 runs 12 residues.